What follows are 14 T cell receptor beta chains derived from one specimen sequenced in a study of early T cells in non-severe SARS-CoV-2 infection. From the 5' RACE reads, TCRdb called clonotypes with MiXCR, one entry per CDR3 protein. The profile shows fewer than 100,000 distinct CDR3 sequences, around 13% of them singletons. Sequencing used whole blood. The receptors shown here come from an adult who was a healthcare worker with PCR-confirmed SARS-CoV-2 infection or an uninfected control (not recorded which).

The DNA of the CDR3 is TGTGCCACCGGGGGACAGGGGAGCGACGAGCAGTACTTC. Its protein product is CATGGQGSDEQYF. The chain employs TRBV10-3 and TRBJ2-7; 10 bases map to TRBD1. The CDR3 runs 13 residues. The V segment lost 10 bases and the J segment 5 bases; nucleotides outside the gene matches: 8. Germline V gene sequence: CDR1 ENHRY, CDR2 SYGVKD.

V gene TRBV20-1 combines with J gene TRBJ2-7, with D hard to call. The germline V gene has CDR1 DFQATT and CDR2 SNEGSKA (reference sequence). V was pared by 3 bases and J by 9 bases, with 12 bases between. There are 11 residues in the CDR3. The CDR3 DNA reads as TGCAGTGCTAGTGCCTACCCGGGGCAGTACTTC. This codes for CSASAYPGQYF.

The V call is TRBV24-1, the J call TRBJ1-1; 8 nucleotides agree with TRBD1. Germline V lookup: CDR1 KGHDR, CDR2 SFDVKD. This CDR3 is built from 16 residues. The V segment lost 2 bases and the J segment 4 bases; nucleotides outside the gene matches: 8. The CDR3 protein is CATSDSRQGTGTEAFF. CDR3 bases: TGTGCCACCAGTGATTCCCGACAGGGGACGGGCACTGAAGCTTTCTTT.

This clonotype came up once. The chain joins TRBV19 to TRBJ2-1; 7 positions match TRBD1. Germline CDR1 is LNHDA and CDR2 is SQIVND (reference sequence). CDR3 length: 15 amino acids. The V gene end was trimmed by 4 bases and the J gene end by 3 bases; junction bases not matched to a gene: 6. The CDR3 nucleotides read TGTGCCAGTAGTAACGTGGGACAGTACTACAATGAGCAGTTCTTC. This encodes CASSNVGQYYNEQFF.

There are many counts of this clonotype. CDR3 sequence reads: CASSLSGGLTGELFF. CDR3 DNA: TGTGCCAGCAGCTTAAGCGGGGGGCTCACCGGGGAGCTGTTTTTT. This chain connects TRBV11-2 to TRBJ2-2, with 9 bases aligning to TRBD2. V shed 2 bases and J 4 bases; nucleotides not matched to a gene: 2. Germline V gives CDR1 SGHAT, CDR2 FQNNGV. The CDR3 contains 15 residues.

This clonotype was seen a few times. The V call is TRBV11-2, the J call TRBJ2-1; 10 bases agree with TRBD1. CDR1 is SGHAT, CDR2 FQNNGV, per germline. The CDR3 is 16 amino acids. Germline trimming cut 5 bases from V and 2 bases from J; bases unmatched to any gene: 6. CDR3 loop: CASSTGTGETYNEQFF. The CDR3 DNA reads TGTGCCAGCAGCACCGGGACAGGGGAAACCTACAATGAGCAGTTCTTC.

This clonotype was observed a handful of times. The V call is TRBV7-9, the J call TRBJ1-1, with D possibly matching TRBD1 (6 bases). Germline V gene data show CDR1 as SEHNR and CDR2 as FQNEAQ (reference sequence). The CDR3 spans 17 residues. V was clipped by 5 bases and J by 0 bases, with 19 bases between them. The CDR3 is CASSPAPGQKLNTEAFF. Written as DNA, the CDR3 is TGTGCCAGCAGCCCAGCCCCCGGACAGAAGCTGAACACTGAAGCTTTCTTT.

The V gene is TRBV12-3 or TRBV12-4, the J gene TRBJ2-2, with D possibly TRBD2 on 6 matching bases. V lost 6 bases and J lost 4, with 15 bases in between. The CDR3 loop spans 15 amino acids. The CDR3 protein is CASRIREEGTGELFF. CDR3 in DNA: TGTGCCAGCAGGATCAGGGAGGAGGGCACCGGGGAGCTGTTTTTT.

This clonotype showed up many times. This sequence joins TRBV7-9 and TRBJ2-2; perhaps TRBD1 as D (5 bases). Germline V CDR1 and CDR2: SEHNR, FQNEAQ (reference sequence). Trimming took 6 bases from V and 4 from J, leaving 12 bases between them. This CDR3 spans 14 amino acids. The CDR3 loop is CASSSGHITGELFF. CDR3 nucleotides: TGTGCCAGCAGTTCCGGACACATCACCGGGGAGCTGTTTTTT.

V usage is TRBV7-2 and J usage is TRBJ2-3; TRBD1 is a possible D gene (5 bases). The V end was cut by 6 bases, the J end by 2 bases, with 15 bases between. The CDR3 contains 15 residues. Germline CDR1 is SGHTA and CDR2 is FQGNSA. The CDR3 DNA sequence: TGTGCCAGCAGGAGACAGTCACAGGCCACAGATACGCAGTATTTT. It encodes CASRRQSQATDTQYF.

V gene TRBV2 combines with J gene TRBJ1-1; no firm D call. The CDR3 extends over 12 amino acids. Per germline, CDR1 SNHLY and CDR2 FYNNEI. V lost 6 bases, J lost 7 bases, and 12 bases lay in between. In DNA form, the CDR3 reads TGTGCCAGCAGCCTGCAGCGCGATGAAGCTTTCTTT. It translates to CASSLQRDEAFF.

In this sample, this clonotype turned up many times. CDR3 region: CASSGQGAYNEQFF. The CDR3 coding sequence is TGTGCCAGCAGCGGACAGGGGGCCTACAATGAGCAGTTCTTC. This chain links TRBV12-3 or TRBV12-4 with TRBJ2-1, with 10 bases that match TRBD1. Germline trimming cut 6 bases from V and 2 bases from J; bases unmatched to any gene: 1. The CDR3 runs to 14 residues.

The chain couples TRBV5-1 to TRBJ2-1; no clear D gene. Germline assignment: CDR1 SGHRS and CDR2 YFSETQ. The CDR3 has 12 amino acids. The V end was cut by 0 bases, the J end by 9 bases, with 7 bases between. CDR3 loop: CASSLGPSEQFF. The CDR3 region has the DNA TGCGCCAGCAGCTTGGGCCCCTCTGAGCAGTTCTTC.

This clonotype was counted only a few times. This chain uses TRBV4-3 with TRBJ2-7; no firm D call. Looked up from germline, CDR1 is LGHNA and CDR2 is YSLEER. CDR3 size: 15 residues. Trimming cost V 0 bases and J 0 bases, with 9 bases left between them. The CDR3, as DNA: TGCGCCAGCAGCCAAGAACAGACCGTCTCCTACGAGCAGTACTTC. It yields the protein CASSQEQTVSYEQYF.